The clone carrying this T cell receptor beta chain was detected a few times. The sample has other DNA sequences that encode this CDR3 too. This sample stems from a study of blood T cell repertoires in COVID-19. This CDR3 is 15 amino acids long. Germline loops: CDR1 SGHTA, CDR2 FQGNSA. J lost 7 bases, V lost 1 base, and 3 bases had no gene match. Generated by immunoSEQ multiplex PCR, the TCRdb table keeps only in-frame clones and is missing some. This sample has approximately 150,000 clones, with around 81% found just once. What was sequenced was peripheral blood. The V call is TRBV7-2, the J call TRBJ2-1, with 11 bases identical to TRBD2. The receptor was derived from a human donor in a cohort sampled during active COVID-19. DNA of the CDR3: TGTGCCAGCAGCTTAGGCGGGACTAGCGGAAATGAGCAGTTCTTC. Amino acid sequence: CASSLGGTSGNEQFF.